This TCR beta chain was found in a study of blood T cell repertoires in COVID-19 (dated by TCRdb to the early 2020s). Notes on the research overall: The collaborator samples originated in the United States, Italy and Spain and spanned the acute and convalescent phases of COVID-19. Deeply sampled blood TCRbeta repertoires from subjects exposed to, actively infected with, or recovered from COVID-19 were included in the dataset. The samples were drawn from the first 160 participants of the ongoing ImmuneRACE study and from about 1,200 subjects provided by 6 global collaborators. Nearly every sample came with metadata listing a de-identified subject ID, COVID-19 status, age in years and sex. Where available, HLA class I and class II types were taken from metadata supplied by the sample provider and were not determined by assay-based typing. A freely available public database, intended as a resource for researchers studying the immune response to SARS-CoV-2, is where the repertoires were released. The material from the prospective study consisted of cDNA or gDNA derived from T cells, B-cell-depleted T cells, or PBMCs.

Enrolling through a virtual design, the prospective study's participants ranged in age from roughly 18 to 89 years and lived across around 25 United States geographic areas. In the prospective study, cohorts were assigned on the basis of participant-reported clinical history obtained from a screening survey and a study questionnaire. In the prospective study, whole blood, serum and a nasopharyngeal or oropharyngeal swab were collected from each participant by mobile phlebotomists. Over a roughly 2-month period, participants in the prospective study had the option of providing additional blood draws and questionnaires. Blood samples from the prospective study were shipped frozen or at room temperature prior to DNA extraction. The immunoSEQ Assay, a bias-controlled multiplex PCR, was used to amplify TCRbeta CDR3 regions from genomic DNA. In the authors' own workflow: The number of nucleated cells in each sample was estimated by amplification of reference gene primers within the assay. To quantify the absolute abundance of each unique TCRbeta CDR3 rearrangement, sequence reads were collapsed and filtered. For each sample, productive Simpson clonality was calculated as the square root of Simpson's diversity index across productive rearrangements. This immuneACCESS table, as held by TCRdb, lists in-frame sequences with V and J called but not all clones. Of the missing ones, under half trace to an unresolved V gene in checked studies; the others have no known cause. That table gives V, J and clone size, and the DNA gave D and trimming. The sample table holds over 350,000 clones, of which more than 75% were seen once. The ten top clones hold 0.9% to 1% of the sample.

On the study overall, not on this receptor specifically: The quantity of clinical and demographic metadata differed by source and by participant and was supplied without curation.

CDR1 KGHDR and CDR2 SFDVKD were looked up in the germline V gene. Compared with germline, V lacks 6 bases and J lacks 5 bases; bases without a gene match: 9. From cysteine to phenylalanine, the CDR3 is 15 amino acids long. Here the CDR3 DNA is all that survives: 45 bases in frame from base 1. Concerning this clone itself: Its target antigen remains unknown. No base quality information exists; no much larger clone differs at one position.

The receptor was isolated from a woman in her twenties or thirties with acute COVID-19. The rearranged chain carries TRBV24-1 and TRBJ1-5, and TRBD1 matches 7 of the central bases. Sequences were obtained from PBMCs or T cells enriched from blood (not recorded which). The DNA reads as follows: TGTGCCACCAGTCCCTCGAGGGGGCCCGATCAGCCCCAGCATTTT. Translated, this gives CATSPSRGPDQPQHF.